This T cell receptor (beta chain) was sequenced during a study of cytomegalovirus exposure and HLA in healthy donors. Notes on the study in general: Accurate prediction of most subjects' HLA-A and HLA-B alleles from TCR beta sequences was reported.

Primers: 60 Vbeta forward and 13 Jbeta reverse. Sequencing used immunoSEQ multiplex PCR; TCRdb keeps in-frame clones, though not all of them. Among fewer than 200,000 clones listed, around three quarters were seen once. A note on this clone: Its antigen is unidentified.

The sample consisted of PBMCs. The sequence was obtained from a man between 40 and 49 years old in good health and CMV-seronegative.

The CDR3 bases are TGCGCCAGCAGCTGGACAGGGACTGGAAACACCATATATTTT. This sequence encodes CASSWTGTGNTIYF. The chain recombines TRBV5-1 with TRBJ1-3; 8 bases match TRBD1. This CDR3 spans 14 amino acids. V lost 3 bases, J lost 2 bases, and 1 base stayed unmatched. The germline V gene encodes CDR1 SGHRS and CDR2 YFSETQ.